This TCR beta chain was recorded in a study of blood T cell repertoires in COVID-19. Germline loops: CDR1 MDHEN, CDR2 SYDVKM. V gave up 10 bases and J gave up 0 bases, with 13 bases separating them. The CDR3 runs 13 residues. Per the study methods: By means of reference gene primer amplification, nucleated cell counts were estimated. The assay was immunoSEQ multiplex PCR, and TCRdb's table has in-frame clones only and misses some. The DNA was the basis for D and trimming; V, J and clone size are from that table. In the table there are under 200,000 clones, approximately 85% of which are singletons. Sequencing was performed on peripheral blood. The sequence was obtained from a woman of 80 years or more with acute or convalescent COVID-19. The rearrangement joins TRBV28 to TRBJ2-7; D possibly corresponds to TRBD2 (6 bases). The CDR3 reads CATTDGSSYEQYF. The CDR3 nucleotides read TGTGCCACCACGGACGGGAGCTCCTACGAGCAGTACTTC.